A single sample gave rise to the 29 T cell receptor beta chains below, sequenced in a study of blood T cell repertoires in COVID-19 (TCRdb year 2020). Library generation was performed with the immunoSEQ multiplex PCR assay. TCRdb stores this immuneACCESS table with in-frame sequences only. Part of the clones is absent; in the studies checked, under half of the shortfall reflects unresolved V genes, and no reason is known for the rest. This sample is represented by roughly 150,000 clones; about 82% of them were singletons. The ten largest clones take up roughly 8.4% of the sample. Sequencing input: peripheral blood. The receptors shown here come from an elderly woman with COVID-19, enrolled during active disease.

As regards this clone: The sample holds other DNA sequences that translate to the same CDR3. The rearrangement links TRBV19 to TRBJ2-2; 9 bases align to TRBD1. Germline loops: CDR1 LNHDA, CDR2 SQIVND (reference sequence). V gave up 8 bases and J gave up 2 bases; unmatched junction bases: 3. The CDR3 length is 14 residues. CDR3 sequence (DNA): TGTGCCAGTCGGACAGGGGTAAACACCGGGGAGCTGTTTTTT. Amino acid sequence: CASRTGVNTGELFF.

The chain couples TRBV7-9 to TRBJ2-1, with 12 bases identical to TRBD1. Germline trimming cut 5 bases from V and 1 base from J; bases unmatched to any gene: 9. The CDR3 is 18 amino acids. CDR1 is SEHNR and CDR2 is FQNEAQ in the germline V gene (reference sequence). CDR3 loop: CASSAGTGGLLSYNEQFF. CDR3 in DNA: TGTGCCAGCAGCGCTGGGACAGGGGGCCTACTTTCCTACAATGAGCAGTTCTTC.

This clone has more than one count but fewer than ten. The gene calls are TRBV28 and TRBJ2-7, with D uncertain. Trimming removed 0 bases from V and 6 bases from J, with 12 bases in between. The CDR3 is 14 residues long. CDR1 and CDR2 (germline): MDHEN, SYDVKM. The CDR3 loop is CASSLCPGSCEQYF. The CDR3 DNA reads TGTGCCAGCAGTTTATGTCCCGGGTCGTGCGAGCAGTACTTC.

This chain uses TRBV20-1 with TRBJ1-2; possible D gene TRBD1, 5 bases. This CDR3 is 14 amino acids long. Per germline, CDR1 DFQATT and CDR2 SNEGSKA (reference sequence). Trimming took 3 bases from V and 5 from J, leaving 16 bases between them. The CDR3 nucleotides are TGCAGTGCTAGTTGGGGGGGAGGAGTATATGGCTACACCTTC. Translated: CSASWGGGVYGYTF.

This chain connects TRBV7-9 to TRBJ1-1; weak D call: TRBD1 (5 bases). Germline CDR1 and CDR2: SEHNR and FQNEAQ (reference sequence). Trimming stripped 3 bases from V and 0 bases from J, with 11 bases between. CDR3 length: 15 amino acids. The CDR3: CASSFPGVLNTEAFF. CDR3 bases: TGTGCCAGCAGCTTCCCGGGGGTTTTGAACACTGAAGCTTTCTTT.

V and J are TRBV10-3 and TRBJ2-7; 7 positions agree with TRBD2. Germline lookup yields CDR1 ENHRY and CDR2 SYGVKD. This CDR3 region has 13 residues. J gave up 3 bases and V 10 bases, and 9 bases lay outside the gene matches. The CDR3 sequence: CATREAVFYEQYF. CDR3 bases: TGTGCCACCCGGGAGGCGGTCTTCTACGAGCAGTACTTC.

The chain joins TRBV19 to TRBJ1-2; the D is unclear. The CDR3 consists of 13 residues. The ends were cut back, 0 bases at V and 4 bases at J, with 6 bases in the middle. CDR1 is LNHDA, CDR2 SQIVND, per germline (reference sequence). The CDR3 sequence is CASSIDLGYGYTF. CDR3 in DNA: TGTGCCAGTAGTATAGATCTAGGCTATGGCTACACCTTC.

The rearrangement uses TRBV18 and TRBJ1-1, with 8 bases identical to TRBD1. The CDR3 length is 15 residues. V shed 3 bases, J shed 4 bases, and the junction held 7 bases outside the gene matches. Germline V lookup: CDR1 KGHSH, CDR2 LQKENI. CDR3 DNA sequence: TGTGCCAGCTCACCCGCTGGGACAGGACGCACTGAAGCTTTCTTT. Amino acids: CASSPAGTGRTEAFF.

The chain recombines TRBV12-5 with TRBJ2-1, with 8 bases matching TRBD2. This CDR3 contains 18 residues. With 5 bases clipped from V and 2 bases from J, the junction kept 14 bases outside the gene matches. CDR1 is LGHNT, CDR2 FRNRAP, per germline. As DNA, the CDR3 is TGTGCTAGTGGTACCCCCGCCGAGCCGGGGGGGCCCTACAATGAGCAGTTCTTC. This codes for CASGTPAEPGGPYNEQFF. Full variable domain (remainder filled in from reference TRBV12-5 and TRBJ2-1): DARVTQTPRHKVTEMGQEVTMRCQPILGHNTVFWYRQTMMQGLELLAYFRNRAPLDDSGMPKDRFSAEMPDATLATLKIQPSEPRDSAVYFCASGTPAEPGGPYNEQFFGPGTRLTVL.

The J gene is TRBJ1-3, the V gene TRBV5-1; D is ambiguous. The CDR3 spans 18 residues. Trimming pared 0 bases from V and 0 bases from J, leaving 16 bases between. Germline V lookup: CDR1 SGHRS, CDR2 YFSETQ. The CDR3: CASSLGGATPRSGNTIYF. The CDR3 DNA is TGCGCCAGCAGCTTGGGAGGAGCGACCCCACGCTCTGGAAACACCATATATTTT.

In the case of this clone: An end of the junction does not agree with germline; a read error may underlie this. J is TRBJ1-3 and V is TRBV19; D is possibly TRBD1 (6 bases). Germline V lookup: CDR1 LNHDA, CDR2 SQIVND (reference sequence). The length of the CDR3 is 15 residues. The CDR3 is CASSFDRLSGNTIYF. The DNA of the CDR3 is TGTGCCAGTAGCTTTGACAGGCTCTCTGGGAACACCATATATTTT.

V gene TRBV19 combines with J gene TRBJ2-7, with D tentatively TRBD1 (8 bases). Trimming took 4 bases from V and 2 from J, leaving 18 bases between them. Germline V CDR1 and CDR2: LNHDA, SQIVND (reference sequence). CDR3 length: 16 amino acids. CDR3 sequence: CASSSWDRTSTYEQYF. The CDR3 DNA reads as TGTGCCAGTAGTAGCTGGGACAGGACTAGTACCTACGAGCAGTACTTC.

This clone showed up just a few times. V is TRBV3-1 (or the pseudogene TRBV3-2) and J is TRBJ2-7, with D possibly called TRBD1 or TRBD2 (6 bases each). From germline, CDR1 is LGHDT and CDR2 YNNKEL (reference sequence). Trimming pared 9 bases from V and 2 bases from J, leaving 14 bases between. The CDR3 has 13 amino acids. The CDR3 DNA follows: TGTGCCAGTAGCGGACAGACTACCTACGAGCAGTACTTC. This sequence encodes CASSGQTTYEQYF.

The chain uses TRBV6-6 and TRBJ2-5; 9 bases align to TRBD1. This CDR3 comprises 15 residues. Trimming took 5 bases from V and 2 from J; bases not matched to a gene: 6. The germline V gene has CDR1 MNHNY and CDR2 SVGAGI (reference sequence). CDR3: CASSRQGDLQETQYF. The CDR3 bases are TGTGCCAGCAGTCGACAGGGGGATCTTCAAGAGACCCAGTACTTC.

This clone has just one count. The chain joins TRBV5-1 to TRBJ2-1; TRBD1 is a possible D gene (6 bases). V was cut by 0 bases and J by 10 bases, with 23 bases left in between. The V gene's germline CDR1 is SGHRS and CDR2 YFSETQ. There are 17 residues in the CDR3. For the CDR3, the DNA is TGCGCCAGCAGCTTGGGTTGGGGGCTGGGTTCCCCCAGGGAGCAGTTCTTC. It specifies CASSLGWGLGSPREQFF.

V is TRBV12-3 or TRBV12-4 and J is TRBJ1-4; D gene unclear. The V and J ends lost 4 bases and 5 bases respectively, with 8 bases between them. The CDR3 has 13 amino acids. The CDR3 bases are TGTGCCAGCAGTTCCAGGTCGAATGAAAAACTGTTTTTT. Amino acids: CASSSRSNEKLFF.

This clone was detected only a few times. The chain joins TRBV3-1 (or the pseudogene TRBV3-2) to TRBJ1-3; 8 bases agree with TRBD1. Germline loops: CDR1 LGHDT, CDR2 YNNKEL (reference sequence). The CDR3 runs to 14 residues. V trimming: 4 bases; J trimming: 2 bases; junction bases outside the gene matches: 1. The CDR3 DNA reads TGTGCCAGCAGCCCACAGGGGGCTGGAAACACCATATATTTT. This translates into CASSPQGAGNTIYF.

The rearrangement links TRBV3-1 (or the pseudogene TRBV3-2) to TRBJ2-3; 11 bases are shared with TRBD2. In germline, CDR1 is LGHDT, CDR2 YNNKEL (reference sequence). V was pared by 4 bases and J by 4 bases, with 13 bases of the junction left unmatched. There are 18 residues in the CDR3. The CDR3 DNA reads TGTGCCAGCAGCCCCCTCGCCGGGACTAGCGGCCGGGCAGATACGCAGTATTTT. The encoded protein is CASSPLAGTSGRADTQYF.

The rearrangement joins TRBV25-1 to TRBJ1-1, with D tentatively TRBD1 (6 bases). This CDR3 has 14 residues. Germline CDR1 and CDR2: MGHDK and SYGVNS. Trimming removed 4 bases from V and 11 bases from J, with 20 bases in between. CDR3 sequence reads: CASSATGQLLVAFF. The CDR3 DNA sequence: TGTGCCAGCAGTGCAACAGGGCAGCTACTCGTGGCTTTCTTT.

This chain uses TRBV5-1 with TRBJ2-1, with 8 bases that match TRBD1. Germline CDR1 and CDR2: SGHRS and YFSETQ. This CDR3 is 15 amino acids long. Germline trimming cut 0 bases from V and 6 bases from J; bases unmatched to any gene: 5. This CDR3 reads CASSLGTGTINEQFF. The CDR3 DNA is TGCGCCAGCAGCTTGGGGACAGGGACGATCAATGAGCAGTTCTTC. Filled out from reference TRBV5-1 and TRBJ2-1, the complete variable domain reads KAGVTQTPRYLIKTRGQQVTLSCSPISGHRSVSWYQQTPGQGLQFLFEYFSETQRNKGNFPGRFSGRQFSNSRSEMNVSTLELGDSALYLCASSLGTGTINEQFFGPGTRLTVL.

The chain couples TRBV6-5 to TRBJ1-5, with 7 positions matching TRBD1. Unmatched junction bases numbered 6, after V lost 6 bases and J lost 7 bases. The germline gives CDR1 MNHEY, CDR2 SVGAGI. The CDR3 consists of 13 residues. In DNA form, the CDR3 reads TGTGCCAGCAGAGGGGACAGCCGGCAGCCCCAGCATTTT. Its translation: CASRGDSRQPQHF.

V usage is TRBV27 and J usage is TRBJ1-2; 7 nucleotides line up with TRBD1. CDR1 is MNHEY and CDR2 is SMNVEV in the germline V gene (reference sequence). The CDR3 is made up of 15 amino acids. With 5 bases clipped from V and 6 bases from J, the junction kept 12 bases outside the gene matches. CDR3 region: CASSRERTGVDGYTF. CDR3 DNA: TGTGCCAGCAGTAGAGAGAGAACAGGGGTGGATGGCTACACCTTC.

The chain has TRBV7-8 and TRBJ2-7; D is possibly TRBD2 (6 bases). Germline lookup yields CDR1 SGHVS and CDR2 FQNEAQ. This CDR3 is built from 15 residues. Trimming took off 5 bases at V and 3 bases at J, with 17 bases between the two ends. CDR3 coding DNA: TGTGCCAGCAGCCCCAGTAGCCGGGGGAACTACGAGCAGTACTTC. Translation: CASSPSSRGNYEQYF.

V usage is TRBV5-1 and J usage is TRBJ1-4; D gene uncertain. The germline gives CDR1 SGHRS, CDR2 YFSETQ. The CDR3 totals 14 residues. V was clipped by 2 bases and J by 2 bases, with 7 bases between them. The DNA of the CDR3 is TGCGCCAGCAGCTTTAGCAATACTAATGAAAAACTGTTTTTT. The encoded protein is CASSFSNTNEKLFF.

The V call is TRBV29-1, the J call TRBJ1-1, with TRBD1 identical over 9 bases. This CDR3 is 14 amino acids long. Germline V gene lookup returns CDR1 SQVTM and CDR2 ANQGSEA. V lost 3 bases to trimming and J lost 5 bases; unmatched junction nucleotides: 7. The CDR3 loop is CSVDKGTGKTEAFF. In nucleotides, the CDR3 is TGCAGCGTTGATAAAGGGACAGGGAAGACTGAAGCTTTCTTT.

The chain is built from TRBV6-2 or TRBV6-3 and TRBJ1-5; D uncertain. This CDR3 comprises 15 residues. V was cut by 0 bases and J by 2 bases, with 8 bases left in between. The germline V gene encodes CDR1 MNHEY and CDR2 SVGEGT. The CDR3 region is CASSYSTGGNQPQHF. Here the CDR3 DNA reads TGTGCCAGCAGTTACTCGACTGGAGGCAATCAGCCCCAGCATTTT.

The chain joins TRBV25-1 to TRBJ2-4, with 9 bases that match TRBD1. CDR3 size: 13 residues. CDR1 is MGHDK, CDR2 SYGVNS, per germline. The V and J ends lost 3 bases and 15 bases, in that order; junction bases with no gene match: 9. CDR3 sequence reads: CASSDTGQGTMYF. In DNA, the CDR3 is TGTGCCAGCAGTGACACCGGACAGGGGACAATGTACTTC. Based on the CDR3 plus reference TRBV25-1 and TRBJ2-4, the full variable domain is EADIYQTPRYLVIGTGKKITLECSQTMGHDKMYWYQQDPGMELHLIHYSYGVNSTEKGDLSSESTVSRIRTEHFPLTLESARPSHTSQYLCASSDTGQGTMYFGAGTRLSVL.

The chain employs TRBV7-3 and TRBJ2-1; TRBD2 might be the D (7 bases). The germline CDR1 and CDR2 sequences are SGHTA and FQGTGA. The CDR3 totals 15 residues. V lost 5 bases, J lost 8 bases, and 19 bases lay in between. The CDR3 is CASSRTGGTSDEQFF. The DNA of the CDR3 is TGTGCCAGCAGCCGTACGGGGGGCACCTCGGATGAGCAGTTCTTC. Drawing the rest from reference TRBV7-3 and TRBJ2-1, the complete variable domain is GAGVSQTPSNKVTEKGKYVELRCDPISGHTALYWYRQSLGQGPEFLIYFQGTGAADDSGLPNDRFFAVRPEGSVSTLKIQRTERGDSAVYLCASSRTGGTSDEQFFGPGTRLTVL.

This sequence joins TRBV5-6 and TRBJ1-1, with 9 bases that match TRBD1. Germline lookup yields CDR1 SGHDT and CDR2 YYEEEE. V dropped 3 bases and J dropped 4; count of bases not matched to a gene: 1. This CDR3 contains 13 residues. CDR3: CASSWTGATEAFF. The CDR3 DNA sequence: TGTGCCAGCAGCTGGACAGGGGCCACTGAAGCTTTCTTT.